A single T cell receptor beta chain is shown here with its context. This specimen comes from a study of blood T cell repertoires in COVID-19. Study at large: COVID-19 samples collected from the United States, Italy and Spain covered acute and convalescent phases. PBMCs, B-cell-depleted T cells, or T cells were the source of the cDNA or gDNA that made up the material.

As handled by the study authors: Amplification of reference gene primers provided the estimated nucleated cell counts. Sequenced by immunoSEQ multiplex PCR; TCRdb stores in-frame clones only, minus some. V, J and clone size were drawn from that table, and D and trimming were deduced from the DNA. The table has around 140,000 clones, roughly 79% seen once; the top ten hold 7.5% to 9%. V lost 2 bases, J lost 2 bases, and 18 bases lay in between. There are 17 residues in the CDR3. Germline V gene data show CDR1 as LGHDT and CDR2 as YNNKEL (reference sequence). The sequencing input was peripheral blood. The clonotype originates from a human donor in a cohort sampled during active COVID-19. V gene TRBV3-1 (or the pseudogene TRBV3-2) combines with J gene TRBJ2-5, with a weak D call TRBD2 (5 bases). As DNA, the CDR3 is TGTGCCAGCAGCCAATACCCAGTCCCTAGCTCACAAGAGACCCAGTACTTC. It specifies CASSQYPVPSSQETQYF.